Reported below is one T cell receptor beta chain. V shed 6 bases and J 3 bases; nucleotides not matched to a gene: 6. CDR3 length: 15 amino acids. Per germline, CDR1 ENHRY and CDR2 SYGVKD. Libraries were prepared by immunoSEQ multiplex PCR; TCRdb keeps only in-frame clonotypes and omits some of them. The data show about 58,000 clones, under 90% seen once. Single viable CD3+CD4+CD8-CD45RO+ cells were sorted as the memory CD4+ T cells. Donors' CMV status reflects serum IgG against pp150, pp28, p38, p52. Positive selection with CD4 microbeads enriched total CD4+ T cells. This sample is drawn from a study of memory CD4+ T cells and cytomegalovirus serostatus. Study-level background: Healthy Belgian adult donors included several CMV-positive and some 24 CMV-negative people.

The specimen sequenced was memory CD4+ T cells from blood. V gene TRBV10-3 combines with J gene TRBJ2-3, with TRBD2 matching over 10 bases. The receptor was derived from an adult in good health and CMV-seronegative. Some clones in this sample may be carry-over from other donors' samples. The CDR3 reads CAIRPSGSLTDTQYF. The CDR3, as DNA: TGTGCCATCAGGCCTAGCGGGAGTTTAACAGATACGCAGTATTTT.